The T cell receptor beta chain under discussion was sequenced for a study of technical replicates of blood from a handful of donors. V was clipped by 6 bases and J by 10 bases; unmatched bases: 6. The V gene's germline CDR1 is SGHTA and CDR2 FQGNSA. The CDR3 extends over 13 amino acids. Libraries were prepared by immunoSEQ multiplex PCR; TCRdb keeps only in-frame clonotypes and omits some of them. The sample lists tens of thousands of clones; 93% were seen once. Sequenced: PBMCs. The sequence derives from a human donor in good health. Some clones in this sample may be carry-over from other donors' samples. V is TRBV7-2 and J is TRBJ1-6, with TRBD1 matching 7 bases. Here the CDR3 reads CASRGGPGSPLHF. The CDR3, as DNA: TGTGCCAGCAGAGGGGGCCCCGGGTCACCCCTCCACTTT.